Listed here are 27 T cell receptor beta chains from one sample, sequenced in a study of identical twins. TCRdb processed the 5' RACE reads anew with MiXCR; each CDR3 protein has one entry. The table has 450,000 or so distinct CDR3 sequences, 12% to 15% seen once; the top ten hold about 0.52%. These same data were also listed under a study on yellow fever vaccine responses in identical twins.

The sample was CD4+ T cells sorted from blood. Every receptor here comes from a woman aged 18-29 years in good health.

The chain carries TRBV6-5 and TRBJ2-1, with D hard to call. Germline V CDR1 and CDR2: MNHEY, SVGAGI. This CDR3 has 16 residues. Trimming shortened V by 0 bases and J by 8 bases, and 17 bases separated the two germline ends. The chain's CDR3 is CASSYSGRAEIYEQFF. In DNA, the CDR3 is TGTGCCAGCAGTTACTCGGGTCGGGCGGAAATTTATGAGCAGTTCTTC.

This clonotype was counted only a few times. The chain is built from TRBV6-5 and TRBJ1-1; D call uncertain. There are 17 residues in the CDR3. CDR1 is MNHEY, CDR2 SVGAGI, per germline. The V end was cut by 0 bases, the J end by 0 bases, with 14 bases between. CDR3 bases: TGTGCCAGCAGTTACTCGAAAACCAAGAAGCTGAACACTGAAGCTTTCTTT. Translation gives CASSYSKTKKLNTEAFF.

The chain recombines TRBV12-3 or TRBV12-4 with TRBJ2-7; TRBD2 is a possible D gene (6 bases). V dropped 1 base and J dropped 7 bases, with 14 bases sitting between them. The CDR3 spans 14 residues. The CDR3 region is CASSLVRTGGEQYF. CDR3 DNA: TGTGCCAGCAGTTTAGTACGGACCGGAGGGGAGCAGTACTTC.

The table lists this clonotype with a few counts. CDR3 amino acids: CASSQGLGNEKLFF. In DNA form, the CDR3 reads TGTGCCAGCAGCCAGGGCCTAGGAAATGAAAAACTGTTTTTT. The V and J genes are TRBV7-2 and TRBJ1-4, with D possibly being TRBD1 (5 bases). CDR3 length: 14 amino acids. Looked up from germline, CDR1 is SGHTA and CDR2 is FQGNSA. Trimming pared 5 bases from V and 5 bases from J, leaving 12 bases between.

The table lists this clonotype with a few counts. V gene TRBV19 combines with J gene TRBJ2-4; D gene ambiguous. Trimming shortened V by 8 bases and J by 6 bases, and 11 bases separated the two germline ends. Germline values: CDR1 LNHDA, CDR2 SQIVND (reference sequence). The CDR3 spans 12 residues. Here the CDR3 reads CASASVANIQYF. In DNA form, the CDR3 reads TGTGCCAGTGCCAGCGTTGCAAACATTCAGTACTTC.

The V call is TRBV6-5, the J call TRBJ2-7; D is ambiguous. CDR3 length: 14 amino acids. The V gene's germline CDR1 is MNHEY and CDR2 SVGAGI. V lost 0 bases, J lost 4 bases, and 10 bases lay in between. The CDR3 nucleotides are TGTGCCAGCAGTTACTCTGCGGCAGAATACGAGCAGTACTTC. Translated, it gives CASSYSAAEYEQYF.

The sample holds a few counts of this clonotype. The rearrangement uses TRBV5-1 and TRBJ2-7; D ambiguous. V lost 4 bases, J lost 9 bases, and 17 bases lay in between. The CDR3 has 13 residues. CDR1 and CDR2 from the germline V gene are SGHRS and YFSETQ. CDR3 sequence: CASSKGRHEWQYF. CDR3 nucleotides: TGCGCCAGCAGCAAAGGACGACACGAGTGGCAGTACTTC.

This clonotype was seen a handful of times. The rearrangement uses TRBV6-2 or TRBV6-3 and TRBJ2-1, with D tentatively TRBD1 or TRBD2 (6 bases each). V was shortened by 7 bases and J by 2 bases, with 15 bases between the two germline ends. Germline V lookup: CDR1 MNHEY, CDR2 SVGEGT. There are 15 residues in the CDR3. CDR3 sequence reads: CASTGALVPYNEQFF. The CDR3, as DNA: TGTGCCAGCACGGGGGCCCTCGTCCCCTACAATGAGCAGTTCTTC.

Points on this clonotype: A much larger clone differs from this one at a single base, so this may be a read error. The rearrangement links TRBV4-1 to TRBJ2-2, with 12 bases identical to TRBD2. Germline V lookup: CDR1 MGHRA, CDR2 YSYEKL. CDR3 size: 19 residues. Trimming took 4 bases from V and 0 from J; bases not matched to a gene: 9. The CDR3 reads CASSLRLAGVITNTGELFF. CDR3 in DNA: TGCGCCAGCAGCCTAAGACTAGCGGGAGTGATTACGAACACCGGGGAGCTGTTTTTT.

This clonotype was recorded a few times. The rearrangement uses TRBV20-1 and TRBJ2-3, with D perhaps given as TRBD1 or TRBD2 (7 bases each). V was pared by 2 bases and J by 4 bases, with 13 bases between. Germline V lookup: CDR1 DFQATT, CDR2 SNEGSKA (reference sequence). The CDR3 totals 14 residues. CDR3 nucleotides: TGCAGTGCTAGACAGGGGGAGGGTGCAGATACGCAGTATTTT. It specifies CSARQGEGADTQYF.

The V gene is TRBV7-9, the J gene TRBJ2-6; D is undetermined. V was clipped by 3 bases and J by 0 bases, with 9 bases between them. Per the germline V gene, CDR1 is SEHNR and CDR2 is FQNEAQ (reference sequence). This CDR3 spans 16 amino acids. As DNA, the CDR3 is TGTGCCAGCAGCTTCCGACCGTCCTCTGGGGCCAACGTCCTGACTTTC. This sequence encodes CASSFRPSSGANVLTF.

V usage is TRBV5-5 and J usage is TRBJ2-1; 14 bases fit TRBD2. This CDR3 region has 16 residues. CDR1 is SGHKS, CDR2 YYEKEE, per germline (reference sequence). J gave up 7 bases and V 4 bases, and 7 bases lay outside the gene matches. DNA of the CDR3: TGTGCCAGCAGCACCACGGGACTAGCGGGAGAGAATGAGCAGTTCTTC. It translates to CASSTTGLAGENEQFF.

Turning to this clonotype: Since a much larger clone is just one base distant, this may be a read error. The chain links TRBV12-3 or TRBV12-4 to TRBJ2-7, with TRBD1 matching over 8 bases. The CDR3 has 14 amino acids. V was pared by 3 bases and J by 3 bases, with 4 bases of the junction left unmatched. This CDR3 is CASSLTGDFYEQYF. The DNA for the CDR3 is TGTGCCAGCAGTTTGACAGGGGACTTCTACGAGCAGTACTTC.

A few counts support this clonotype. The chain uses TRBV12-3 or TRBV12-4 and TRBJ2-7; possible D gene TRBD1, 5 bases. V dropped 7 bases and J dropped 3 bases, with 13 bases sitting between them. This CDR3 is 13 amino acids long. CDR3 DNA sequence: TGTGCCAGCACCGGGCGGACACGCTACGAGCAGTACTTC. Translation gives CASTGRTRYEQYF.

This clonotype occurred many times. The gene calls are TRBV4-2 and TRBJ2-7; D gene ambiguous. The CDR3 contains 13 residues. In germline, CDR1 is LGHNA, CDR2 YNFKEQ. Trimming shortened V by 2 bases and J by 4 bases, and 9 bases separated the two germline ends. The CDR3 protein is CASSQTVQYEQYF. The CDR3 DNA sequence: TGTGCCAGCAGCCAAACGGTCCAATACGAGCAGTACTTC.

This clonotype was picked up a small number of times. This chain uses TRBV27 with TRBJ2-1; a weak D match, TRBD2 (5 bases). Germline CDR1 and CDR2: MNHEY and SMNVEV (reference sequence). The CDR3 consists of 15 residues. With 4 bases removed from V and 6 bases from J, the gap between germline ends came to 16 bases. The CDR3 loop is CASSSGLALFNEQFF. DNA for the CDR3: TGTGCCAGCAGTTCGGGATTAGCGCTATTCAATGAGCAGTTCTTC.

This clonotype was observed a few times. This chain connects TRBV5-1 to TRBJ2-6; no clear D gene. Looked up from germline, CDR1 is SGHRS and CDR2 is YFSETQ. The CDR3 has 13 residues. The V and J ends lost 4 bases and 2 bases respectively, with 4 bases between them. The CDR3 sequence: CASSRTGANVLTF. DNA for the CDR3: TGCGCCAGCAGCAGGACTGGGGCCAACGTCCTGACTTTC.

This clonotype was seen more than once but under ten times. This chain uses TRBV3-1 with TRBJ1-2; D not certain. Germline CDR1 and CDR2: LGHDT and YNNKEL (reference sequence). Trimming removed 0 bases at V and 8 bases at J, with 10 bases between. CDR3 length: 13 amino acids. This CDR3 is CASSQDSGGGYTF. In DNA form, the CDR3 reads TGTGCCAGCAGCCAAGATTCCGGAGGGGGCTACACCTTC. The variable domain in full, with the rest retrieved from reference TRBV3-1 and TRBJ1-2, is DTAVSQTPKYLVTQMGNDKSIKCEQNLGHDTMYWYKQDSKKFLKIMFSYNNKELIINETVPNRFSPKSPDKAHLNLHINSLELGDSAVYFCASSQDSGGGYTFGSGTRLTVV.

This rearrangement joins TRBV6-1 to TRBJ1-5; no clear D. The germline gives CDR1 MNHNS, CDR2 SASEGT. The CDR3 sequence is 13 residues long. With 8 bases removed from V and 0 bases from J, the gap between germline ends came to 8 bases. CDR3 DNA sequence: TGTGCCAGCTTGCCGGTTAGCAATCAGCCCCAGCATTTT. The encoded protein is CASLPVSNQPQHF.

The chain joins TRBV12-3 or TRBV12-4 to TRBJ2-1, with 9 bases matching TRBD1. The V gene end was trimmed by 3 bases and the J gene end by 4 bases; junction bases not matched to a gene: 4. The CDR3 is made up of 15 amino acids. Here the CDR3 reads CASSFGTGSYNEQFF. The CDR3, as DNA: TGTGCCAGCAGTTTCGGGACAGGGTCTTACAATGAGCAGTTCTTC.

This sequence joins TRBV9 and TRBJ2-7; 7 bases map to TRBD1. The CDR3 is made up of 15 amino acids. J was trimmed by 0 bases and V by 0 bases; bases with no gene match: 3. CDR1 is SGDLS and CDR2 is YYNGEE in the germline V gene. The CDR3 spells CASSVGDRVSYEQYF. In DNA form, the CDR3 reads TGTGCCAGCAGCGTAGGAGACAGGGTCTCCTACGAGCAGTACTTC.

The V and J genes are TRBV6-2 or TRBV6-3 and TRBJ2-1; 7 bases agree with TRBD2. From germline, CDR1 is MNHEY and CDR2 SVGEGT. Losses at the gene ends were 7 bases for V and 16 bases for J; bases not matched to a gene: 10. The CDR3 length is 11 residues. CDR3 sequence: CASTSAGFSFF. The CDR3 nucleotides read TGTGCCAGCACCTCAGCGGGATTTAGCTTCTTC.

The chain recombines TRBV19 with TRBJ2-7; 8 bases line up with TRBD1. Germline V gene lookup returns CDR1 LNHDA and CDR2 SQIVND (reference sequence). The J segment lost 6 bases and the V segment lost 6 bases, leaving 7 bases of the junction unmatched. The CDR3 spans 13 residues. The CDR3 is CASRAGGSSEQYF. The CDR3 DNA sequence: TGTGCCAGTAGGGCAGGGGGCTCGAGCGAGCAGTACTTC.

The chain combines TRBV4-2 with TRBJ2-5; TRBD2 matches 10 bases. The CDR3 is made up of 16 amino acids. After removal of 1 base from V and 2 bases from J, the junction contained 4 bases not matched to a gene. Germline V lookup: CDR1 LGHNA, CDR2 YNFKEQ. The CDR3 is CASSQGPAGGQETQYF. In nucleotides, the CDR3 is TGTGCCAGCAGCCAAGGTCCAGCGGGGGGGCAAGAGACCCAGTACTTC.

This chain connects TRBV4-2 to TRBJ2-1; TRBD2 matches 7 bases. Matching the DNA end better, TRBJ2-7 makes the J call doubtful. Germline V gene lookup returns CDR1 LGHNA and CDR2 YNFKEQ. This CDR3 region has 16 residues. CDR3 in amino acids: CASSQDVGGPYNEQYF. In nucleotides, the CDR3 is TGTGCCAGCAGCCAAGATGTGGGAGGGCCCTACAATGAGCAGTACTTC.

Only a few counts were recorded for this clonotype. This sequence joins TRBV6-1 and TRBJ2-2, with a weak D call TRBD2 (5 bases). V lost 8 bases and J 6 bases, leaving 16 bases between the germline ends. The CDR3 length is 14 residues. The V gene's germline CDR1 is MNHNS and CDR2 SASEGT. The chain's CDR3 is CASGVRGRPGELFF. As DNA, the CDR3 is TGTGCCAGCGGAGTTCGTGGGAGACCCGGGGAGCTGTTTTTT.

CDR3 sequence reads: CASRGQGYGNEQFF. The CDR3 nucleotides are TGTGCCAGCAGGGGACAGGGGTACGGCAATGAGCAGTTCTTC. V usage is TRBV6-1 and J usage is TRBJ2-1; 10 bases align to TRBD1. Germline V lookup: CDR1 MNHNS, CDR2 SASEGT. This CDR3 spans 14 amino acids. Germline trimming cut 6 bases from V and 6 bases from J; bases unmatched to any gene: 5.